What follows are 12 T cell receptor beta chains derived from one specimen sequenced in a study of PD-1 blockade in mismatch repair-deficient tumors. Method: immunoSEQ multiplex PCR; TCRdb's copy keeps in-frame clones and lacks some. The table has some 51,000 clones, 81% seen once. The sequencing used peripheral blood, collected about 20 weeks after starting pembrolizumab. The receptors here all came from an adult with mismatch repair-deficient cancer.

CDR3 in DNA: TGTGCCAGCAGCTTATCCGCGGGGGCCCCTGGAACGCAGTATTTT. Protein sequence: CASSLSAGAPGTQYF. The chain employs TRBV7-5 and TRBJ2-3; TRBD2 was called by the table and not checked on the DNA. TRBV7-5 is a pseudogene. The CDR3 runs to 15 residues.

Only a few counts were recorded for this clone. V is TRBV6-5 and J is TRBJ1-4; the match to TRBD1 covers 12 bases. Trimming cost V 5 bases and J 6 bases; bases outside gene matches: 4. The CDR3 consists of 15 residues. Germline CDR1 is MNHEY and CDR2 is SVGAGI. The CDR3 nucleotides are TGTGCCAGCAGTCGTGGGACAGGGGGCGATGAAAAACTGTTTTTT. Its protein is CASSRGTGGDEKLFF.

The sample holds one count of this clone. The V and J genes are TRBV9 and TRBJ2-3, with no clear D. The germline V gene has CDR1 SGDLS and CDR2 YYNGEE. This CDR3 is 15 amino acids long. Trimming shortened V by 0 bases and J by 5 bases, and 13 bases separated the two germline ends. In DNA, the CDR3 is TGTGCCAGCAGCGTAGACGATCCTAGGGAAGATACGCAGTATTTT. Amino acids: CASSVDDPREDTQYF.

This chain uses TRBV5-5 with TRBJ2-2; 13 positions match TRBD2. There are 15 residues in the CDR3. Looked up from germline, CDR1 is SGHKS and CDR2 is YYEKEE (reference sequence). Losses at the gene ends were 3 bases for V and 7 bases for J; bases not matched to a gene: 3. This CDR3 is CASSWGTSGIGELFF. CDR3 coding DNA: TGTGCCAGCAGCTGGGGGACTAGCGGGATCGGGGAGCTGTTTTTT.

The chain carries TRBV7-3 and TRBJ2-1, with 8 bases aligning to TRBD1. Germline trimming cut 3 bases from V and 7 bases from J; bases unmatched to any gene: 8. This CDR3 comprises 15 residues. In germline, CDR1 is SGHTA, CDR2 FQGTGA. This CDR3 is CASSFGSGGKNEQFF. CDR3 in DNA: TGTGCCAGCAGCTTTGGGTCAGGGGGCAAGAATGAGCAGTTCTTC.

The rearrangement uses TRBV4-3 and TRBJ1-1; tentatively, D is TRBD1 (5 bases). This CDR3 has 15 amino acids. The V gene's germline CDR1 is LGHNA and CDR2 YSLEER. Between the trimmed V and J ends, which lost 0 bases and 0 bases, there was a span of 8 bases. The DNA for the CDR3 is TGCGCCAGCAGCCAAGAAGGGACGGTGAACACTGAAGCTTTCTTT. It codes for CASSQEGTVNTEAFF.

CDR3 in amino acids: CASSPTGGALYEQYF. CDR3 bases: TGTGCCAGCAGCCCAACAGGGGGCGCGTTATACGAGCAGTACTTC. The genes are TRBV5-4 and TRBJ2-7; 9 bases agree with TRBD1. This CDR3 comprises 15 residues. Trimming removed 4 bases from V and 4 bases from J; junction bases left unmatched: 9. Germline assignment: CDR1 SGHNT and CDR2 YYREEE (reference sequence).

This chain connects TRBV27 to TRBJ2-5; TRBD2 is a possible D gene (6 bases). This CDR3 spans 15 amino acids. Trimming removed 6 bases at V and 7 bases at J, with 21 bases between. Germline V gene data show CDR1 as MNHEY and CDR2 as SMNVEV (reference sequence). This CDR3 is CASSPLRGGGATQYF. The CDR3 nucleotides are TGTGCCAGCAGCCCCCTCCGGGGTGGAGGGGCGACCCAGTACTTC.

The chain links TRBV9 to TRBJ2-1; D gene ambiguous. Germline lookup yields CDR1 SGDLS and CDR2 YYNGEE. The V end was cut by 0 bases, the J end by 0 bases, with 13 bases between. This CDR3 is built from 17 residues. In DNA, the CDR3 is TGTGCCAGCAGCGTAGAGCAGGTGACGAGCTCCTACAATGAGCAGTTCTTC. Protein product: CASSVEQVTSSYNEQFF.

This chain connects TRBV12-5 to TRBJ2-1; 10 positions match TRBD2. V dropped 3 bases and J dropped 10; count of bases not matched to a gene: 12. CDR3 length equals 16 residues. Germline assignment: CDR1 LGHNT and CDR2 FRNRAP. In DNA form, the CDR3 reads TGTGCTAGTGGTTTCCGGACTAGCGGTAGCTCTGGCGAGCAGTTCTTC. Protein product: CASGFRTSGSSGEQFF.

This clone was recorded once. The chain carries TRBV7-2 and TRBJ2-2, with 14 nucleotides matching TRBD2. Germline CDR1 SGHTA, CDR2 FQGNSA. This CDR3 is 16 amino acids long. J was trimmed by 7 bases and V by 5 bases; bases with no gene match: 6. The CDR3 spells CASSGRLAGGVGELFF. In DNA, the CDR3 is TGTGCCAGCAGCGGGAGACTAGCGGGAGGGGTCGGGGAGCTGTTTTTT.

This chain joins TRBV29-1 and TRBJ2-5, with TRBD1 identical over 12 bases. Losses at the gene ends were 7 bases for V and 3 bases for J; bases not matched to a gene: 6. Germline CDR1 SQVTM, CDR2 ANQGSEA. The CDR3 extends over 14 amino acids. The CDR3 protein is CSEMGQGAKETQYF. As DNA, the CDR3 is TGCAGCGAAATGGGACAGGGGGCCAAAGAGACCCAGTACTTC.